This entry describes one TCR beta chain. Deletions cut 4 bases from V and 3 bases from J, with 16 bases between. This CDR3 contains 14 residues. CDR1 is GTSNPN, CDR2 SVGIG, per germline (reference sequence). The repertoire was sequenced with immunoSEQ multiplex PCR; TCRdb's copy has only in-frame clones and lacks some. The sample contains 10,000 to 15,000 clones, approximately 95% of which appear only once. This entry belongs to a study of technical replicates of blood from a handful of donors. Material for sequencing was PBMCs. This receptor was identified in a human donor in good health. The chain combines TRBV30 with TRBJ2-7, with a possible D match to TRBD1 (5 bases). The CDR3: CAWTGQLLFYEQYF. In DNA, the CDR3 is TGTGCCTGGACAGGGCAACTCCTTTTCTACGAGCAGTACTTC.